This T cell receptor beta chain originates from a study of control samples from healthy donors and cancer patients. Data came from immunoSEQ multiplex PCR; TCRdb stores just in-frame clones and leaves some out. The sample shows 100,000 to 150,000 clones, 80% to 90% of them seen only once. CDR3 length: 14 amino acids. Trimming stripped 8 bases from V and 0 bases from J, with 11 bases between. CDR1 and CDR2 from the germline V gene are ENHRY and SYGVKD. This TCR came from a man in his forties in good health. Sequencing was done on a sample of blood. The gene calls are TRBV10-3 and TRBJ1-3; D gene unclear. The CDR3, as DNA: TGTGCCATCGGATCTTTGGGCTCTGGAAACACCATATATTTT. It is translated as CAIGSLGSGNTIYF.